Listed here is a single TCR beta chain. What it binds is not known. Germline-derived CDR1 and CDR2 are MGHDK and SYGVNS. This CDR3 comprises 15 residues. V was pared by 6 bases and J by 6 bases, with 20 bases between. This entry is derived from a study of regulatory dendritic cells for organ transplantation. Broader study findings: Memory T cells were less diverse than naive, with memory CD8+ most oligoclonal.

The assay was immunoSEQ multiplex PCR, and TCRdb's table has in-frame clones only and misses some. Of some 40,000 clones in the sample, 90% to 95% are singletons; the top ten hold about 0.11%. CD4+ or CD8+ T cells were sorted as naive CD45RA+ or memory CD45RO+. The sequencing input was naive CD8+ T cells from blood. Subset denoted: CD45RA+ naive T cells. The clonotype was recovered from a human donor in good health. The gene calls are TRBV25-1 and TRBJ1-1; perhaps TRBD1 as D (5 bases). As DNA, the CDR3 is TGTGCCAGCAGAAACCGGGACTCCCTGTGGGCTGAAGCTTTCTTT. It translates to CASRNRDSLWAEAFF.